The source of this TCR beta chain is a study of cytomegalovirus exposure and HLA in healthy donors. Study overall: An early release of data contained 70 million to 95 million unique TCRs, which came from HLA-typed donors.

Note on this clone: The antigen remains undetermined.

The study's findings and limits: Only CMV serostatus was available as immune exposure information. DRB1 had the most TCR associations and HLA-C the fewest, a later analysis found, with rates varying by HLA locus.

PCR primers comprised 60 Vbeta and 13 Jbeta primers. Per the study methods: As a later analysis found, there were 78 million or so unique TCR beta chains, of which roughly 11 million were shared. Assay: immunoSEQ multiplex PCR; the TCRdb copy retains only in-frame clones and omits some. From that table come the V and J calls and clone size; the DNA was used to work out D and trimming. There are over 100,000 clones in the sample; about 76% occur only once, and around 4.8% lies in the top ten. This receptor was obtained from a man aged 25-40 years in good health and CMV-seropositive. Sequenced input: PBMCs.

The CDR3 here is CASSFKGAGTQYF. CDR3 nucleotides: TGTGCCAGCAGCTTTAAGGGGGCCGGTACCCAGTACTTC. The rearrangement joins TRBV7-2 to TRBJ2-5, with TRBD1 matching 7 bases. V was pared by 3 bases and J by 8 bases, with 6 bases of the junction left unmatched. Germline V lookup: CDR1 SGHTA, CDR2 FQGNSA. This CDR3 has 13 residues. The whole variable domain, filled in from reference TRBV7-2 and TRBJ2-5, reads GAGVSQSPSNKVTEKGKDVELRCDPISGHTALYWYRQSLGQGLEFLIYFQGNSAPDKSGLPSDRFSAERTGGSVSTLTIQRTQQEDSAVYLCASSFKGAGTQYFGPGTRLLVL.